This T cell receptor beta chain was found in a study of metastatic and nonmetastatic thyroid tumors. This clone counts as medium-sized (0.01 to 0.1%). Germline-derived CDR1 and CDR2 are MGHDK and SYGVNS. This CDR3 region has 14 residues. V was clipped by 1 base and J by 5 bases, with 11 bases between them. No patient had received any treatment before thyroid surgery. TCRdb reprocessed the PCR reads using MiXCR. Of about 7,300 clones in the sample, under 20% were seen once. The TCR originated in a female donor with papillary thyroid cancer or a benign thyroid nodule (not recorded which). Some clones in this sample may be carry-over from other donors' samples. Sequences were obtained from adjacent normal tissue. This chain joins TRBV25-1 and TRBJ2-5; perhaps D is TRBD1 or TRBD2 (5 bases each). This chain's CDR3 is CASSEFGREETQYF. In nucleotides, the CDR3 is TGTGCCAGCAGTGAATTTGGCAGGGAGGAGACCCAGTACTTC.